This T cell receptor beta chain was observed in a study of shared clonotypes between healthy human individuals (TCRdb year 2020). In the study overall: The cohort included three men and a couple of women between 18 and 49 years of age. For each donor, CD4 naive and CD4 memory were each given three plates, CD8 naive was given two plates, and CD8 memory was given one plate. The study deeply sequenced blood TCR repertoires of about 5 healthy adults to estimate repertoire size and the extent of clonotype sharing between individuals. To increase sequencing depth and limit assay-specific biases, TCR repertoire library preparation and sequencing were carried out by different laboratories using diverse techniques. Each donor's leukapheresis produced roughly between roughly 0.9 and 9 billion PBMCs.

What the study reported, not specific to this receptor: Clonotypes shared by all four sorted-subset donors showed higher generation probabilities than non-shared clonotypes. The genetic and exposure-history diversity represented was limited by the small number of donors. Rarefaction of sorted-subset datasets indicated incomplete sequencing despite the large sequencing depth. Naive subsets generally had larger estimated clonotype richness than memory subsets did. Sampling was restricted to blood, and TCR repertoires in tissue are likely to differ from TCR repertoires in blood. Pairwise subsampling led to the expectation that sequencing depth would affect the degree of clonotype sharing among donors. When four donors were compared, the shared fraction of clonotypes was around 5% for naive CD4, roughly 3.3% for naive CD8, 2.3% for memory CD4, and around 0.4% for memory CD8.

CD8 naive samples were CD45RO-negative cells positively selected for CCR7, giving a CD45RA+CCR7+ population that excluded TemRA cells. Donors were healthy HIV-negative adults with no recently reported acute infections or vaccinations. Only Caucasian adults living in Nashville, Tennessee, USA were represented among the donors. Blood was collected by leukapheresis, and PBMCs were isolated by Ficoll-Histopaque density gradient centrifugation and then cryopreserved in liquid nitrogen vapor phase. Purity and quantity of every magnetically sorted T cell population were checked by analytical flow cytometry. Genomic DNA was isolated from each sorted fraction and quantified by UV absorbance on a Nanodrop 2000c. The germline V gene yields LGHNA for CDR1 and YNFKEQ for CDR2. Counted from cysteine to phenylalanine, this CDR3 has 14 amino acids. This entry keeps only the CDR3 DNA: 42 bases, framed from base 1. V sheds 4 bases and J sheds 4 bases, leaving 10 bases between their ends.

TCR CDR3 regions were amplified from genomic DNA by multiplex PCR using the deep immunoSEQ assay. Extracted genomic DNA from each cell subset was distributed evenly across all wells of several immunoSEQ 96-well plates, and each plate was treated as a replicate. For sorted subsets, around 0.2 ug genomic DNA, equal to 30,000 to 35,000 T cell genomes, was loaded into each replicate PCR. The purified libraries were quantified using a Qubit 3.0 fluorometer, sized with a Bioanalyzer 2100, and then quantified again using the KAPA Library Quantification kit. Each immunoSEQ 96-well plate was sequenced on its own single-read 150-cycle Illumina NextSeq 550 flow cell. On the authors' methods: Because only junctional sequences without quality scores were contained in the immunoSEQ output, filtering matching that applied to full-length reads could not be performed. Sequences were annotated with PyIR, a Python wrapper for IgBLAST v1.9, and V/J genes and CDR3 were assigned using IMGT germline references. Reads were filtered out if the reads had weak V/J assignments (E-value above 1e-6), no CDR3, stop codons, out-of-frame junctions, or ambiguous translated residues. V3J clonotypes were defined as sequences sharing the same inferred V gene, J gene, and CDR3 amino acid sequence. Percentage overlap between repertoires was calculated by dividing the number of shared unique clonotypes by the size of the smaller repertoire. Three approaches were used to assess repertoire richness: RTK rarefaction, the Chao1 estimator, and Recon v2.1 estimates of unobserved clonotypes. Generation probabilities were computed with OLGA for all TCRbeta clonotypes obtained by the gDNA method from several donors. What TCRdb holds here is the immuneACCESS table cut down to in-frame rearrangements. Part of the clones is not present; checked against another copy, under half of the missing clones reflect an unresolved V gene, and the others are unexplained. V, J and clone size derive from that table, while D and trimming were established from the DNA sequence. For this sample there are about 2.2 million clones; 93% appear just once. Around 1.7% of the sample goes to the ten largest clones.

In the case of this clone: The antigen it recognizes is unknown. No clone much larger than this one lies a single base away; base qualities are absent.

Recombination linked TRBV4-2 to TRBJ2-2; confidence is insufficient to name the D gene. Sequenced input: naive CD8+ T cells from PBMCs. The sample's cell subset or site label, in plain terms: CD45RA+CCR7+. The source is a young man in good health. Some clones in this sample may be carry-over from other donors' samples. This receptor has the CDR3 CASSRNLRTGELFF. In nucleotide form, the sequence is TGTGCCAGCAGCCGGAATTTACGCACCGGGGAGCTGTTTTTT.